This TCR beta chain was captured in a study of blood T cell repertoires in COVID-19. Study as a whole: Collection of acute and convalescent COVID-19 samples took place in the United States, Italy and Spain. Sample material is recorded as cDNA or gDNA derived from T cells, B-cell-depleted T cells, or PBMCs.

The data were produced by immunoSEQ multiplex PCR, yet TCRdb's version contains in-frame clones alone and is incomplete. The sample includes more than 25,000 clones, 84% of them seen just once. The origin of this receptor is a woman older than 75 with acute or convalescent COVID-19. Sequencing input: peripheral blood.

CDR3 in DNA: TGCGCCAGCAGCTTGGACAACTCTGGAAACACCATATATTTT. Protein sequence: CASSLDNSGNTIYF. The rearrangement links TRBV5-1 to TRBJ1-3; the D is unclear. CDR1 and CDR2 from the germline V gene are SGHRS and YFSETQ. V lost 0 bases and J 0 bases, leaving 4 bases between the germline ends. The CDR3 is 14 amino acids.